What follows are 9 T cell receptor beta chains derived from one specimen sequenced in a study of OX40 agonist ivuxolimab in advanced cancers. The protocol was immunoSEQ multiplex PCR, while the TCRdb copy is restricted to in-frame clones and leaves out a portion. The repertoire holds around 60,000 clones, with 80% to 90% as singletons. Sequences were derived from CD4+ or CD8+ T cells sorted from blood, sampled in a trial of the OX40 agonist ivuxolimab. These receptors were collected from an adult with an advanced solid tumor such as melanoma, head and neck, liver or kidney cancer.

The rearrangement uses TRBV5-1 and TRBJ1-1; D is unresolved. Germline CDR1 is SGHRS and CDR2 is YFSETQ. This CDR3 contains 14 residues. Trimming took off 3 bases at V and 0 bases at J, with 9 bases between the two ends. CDR3 in DNA: TGCGCCAGCAGCTCAGGACGCCTGAACACTGAAGCTTTCTTT. This encodes CASSSGRLNTEAFF.

For the CDR3, the DNA is TGTGCCGGGGCCACTAGATCGGGTGGCTACACCTTC. It translates to CAGATRSGGYTF. V gene TRBV30 combines with J gene TRBJ1-2; a possible D gene is TRBD1 (5 bases). The length of the CDR3 is 12 residues. V gave up 8 bases and J gave up 7 bases, with 17 bases separating them. From germline, CDR1 is GTSNPN and CDR2 SVGIG (reference sequence).

This clone was recorded once. V usage is TRBV7-3 and J usage is TRBJ2-3; D is possibly TRBD2 (5 bases). The CDR3 has 14 residues. Trimming pared 5 bases from V and 2 bases from J, leaving 11 bases between. Germline values: CDR1 SGHTA, CDR2 FQGTGA. CDR3 amino acids: CASSPERHTDTQYF. The CDR3, as DNA: TGTGCCAGCAGCCCCGAGCGGCACACAGATACGCAGTATTTT.

The gene calls are TRBV10-3 and TRBJ1-2; D gene unclear. The CDR3 is 12 residues long. The V and J ends lost 0 bases and 7 bases respectively, with 6 bases between them. Per germline, CDR1 ENHRY and CDR2 SYGVKD. CDR3 loop: CAISESKAGYTF. CDR3 sequence (DNA): TGTGCCATCAGTGAGTCAAAGGCTGGCTACACCTTC.

The V call is TRBV21-1, the J call TRBJ1-2; TRBD1 was called by the table and not checked on the DNA. TRBV21-1 is reported as a pseudogene. The CDR3 contains 14 residues. DNA for the CDR3: TGTGCCAGAGATTGTACAGGGTCTAACTATGGCTACACCTTC. This translates into CARDCTGSNYGYTF.

This clone was seen a handful of times. This sequence joins TRBV15 and TRBJ2-1; D may match TRBD1 or TRBD2 (6 bases each). Per germline, CDR1 LNHNV and CDR2 YYDKDF (reference sequence). Trimming stripped 4 bases from V and 4 bases from J, with 20 bases between. CDR3 length: 17 amino acids. The CDR3 DNA is TGTGCCACCAGCATGAACCGGGGGCGGGACCTATACAATGAGCAGTTCTTC. Translation gives CATSMNRGRDLYNEQFF.

The V call is TRBV9, the J call TRBJ2-1; 8 bases align to TRBD2. The CDR3 loop spans 16 amino acids. Per the germline V gene, CDR1 is SGDLS and CDR2 is YYNGEE. The V and J ends lost 4 bases and 12 bases, in that order; junction bases with no gene match: 18. The chain's CDR3 is CASSPGRVTPIFAQFF. For the CDR3, the DNA is TGTGCCAGCAGCCCCGGGAGGGTGACACCCATTTTTGCGCAGTTCTTC.

The rearrangement joins TRBV21-1 to TRBJ2-2; the table names TRBD1, a call not compared with the DNA. TRBV21-1 is a pseudogene segment. This CDR3 spans 18 amino acids. CDR3 in DNA: TGTGCCAGCAGCAAAAGGGGGCTCTATGAGTCCGGGACCGGGGAGCTGTTTTTT. Translation gives CASSKRGLYESGTGELFF.

The chain employs TRBV9 and TRBJ2-7, with 8 bases matching TRBD2. Per germline, CDR1 SGDLS and CDR2 YYNGEE. Germline trimming cut 1 base from V and 7 bases from J; bases unmatched to any gene: 7. There are 14 residues in the CDR3. The CDR3 nucleotides read TGTGCCAGCAGCGTAACGGGAGGGCCTTGGGAGCAGTACTTC. Encoded protein: CASSVTGGPWEQYF.